This passage covers 6 T cell receptor beta chains from one sample sequenced in a study of blood T cell repertoires in COVID-19. Produced via immunoSEQ multiplex PCR; TCRdb's table is partial and in-frame only. The repertoire consists of roughly 180,000 clones, with approximately 86% occurring once and the leading ten covering around 2.1%. Sequencing was done on a sample of PBMCs or T cells enriched from blood (not recorded which). The receptors come from a woman under 40 who had recovered from COVID-19.

The CDR3 region is CASMAGTYEQYF. The CDR3, as DNA: TGTGCCAGCATGGCGGGAACCTACGAGCAGTACTTC. The gene calls are TRBV6-5 and TRBJ2-7, with D possibly TRBD2 on 6 matching bases. The V and J ends lost 7 bases and 2 bases respectively, with 9 bases between them. Germline V gene lookup returns CDR1 MNHEY and CDR2 SVGAGI. CDR3 length equals 12 residues.

The chain combines TRBV27 with TRBJ2-7, with 8 bases matching TRBD2. J gave up 7 bases and V 7 bases, and 9 bases lay outside the gene matches. CDR1 and CDR2 from the germline V gene are MNHEY and SMNVEV (reference sequence). The CDR3 consists of 13 residues. The CDR3 loop reads CASKEREFSEQYF. The CDR3, as DNA: TGTGCCAGCAAGGAGCGGGAGTTTTCTGAGCAGTACTTC.

The gene calls are TRBV25-1 and TRBJ2-5, with 7 bases that match TRBD2. The V segment lost 4 bases and the J segment 3 bases; nucleotides outside the gene matches: 5. The CDR3 runs 14 residues. Germline loops: CDR1 MGHDK, CDR2 SYGVNS. The CDR3 protein is CASSGPGGKETQYF. In nucleotides, the CDR3 is TGTGCCAGCAGTGGACCGGGAGGAAAAGAGACCCAGTACTTC.

The chain is built from TRBV3-1 (or the pseudogene TRBV3-2) and TRBJ2-7; D perhaps matches TRBD2 (6 bases). This CDR3 has 14 amino acids. Germline CDR1 and CDR2: LGHDT and YNNKEL (reference sequence). Trimming removed 1 base from V and 0 bases from J, with 7 bases in between. The CDR3 loop is CASSQVGSSYEQYF. The CDR3 DNA reads TGTGCCAGCAGCCAAGTCGGGAGCTCCTACGAGCAGTACTTC.

The chain recombines TRBV15 with TRBJ2-1; the match to TRBD1 covers 9 bases. Germline trimming cut 3 bases from V and 8 bases from J; bases unmatched to any gene: 11. The germline gives CDR1 LNHNV, CDR2 YYDKDF (reference sequence). This CDR3 has 16 residues. CDR3 DNA sequence: TGTGCCACCAGCAGGACGACGGGACAGGGAGGGCATGAGCAGTTCTTC. Its translation is CATSRTTGQGGHEQFF.

The rearrangement links TRBV24-1 to TRBJ1-5; maybe TRBD1 (6 bases). Germline V gives CDR1 KGHDR, CDR2 SFDVKD. The CDR3 totals 15 residues. The V gene lost 3 bases and the J gene lost 5 bases, with 13 bases spanning the gap. CDR3 sequence (DNA): TGTGCCACCAGTGATAGGGGGTTGGACGATCAGCCCCAGCATTTT. This encodes CATSDRGLDDQPQHF.